These 28 T cell receptor beta chains originate from one sample sequenced in a study of blood T cell repertoires in COVID-19. Sequencing used immunoSEQ multiplex PCR; TCRdb keeps in-frame clones, though not all of them. The data contain under 500,000 clones, about 85% of them singletons. The sequenced sample was PBMCs or T cells enriched from blood (not recorded which). These receptors were taken from a woman aged 18-35 years with acute COVID-19.

This rearrangement joins TRBV28 to TRBJ1-5, with D possibly matching TRBD1 (5 bases). V was shortened by 5 bases and J by 6 bases, with 8 bases between the two germline ends. The CDR3 extends over 12 amino acids. Per the germline V gene, CDR1 is MDHEN and CDR2 is SYDVKM. The CDR3 region is CASSQGFQPQHF. The CDR3 region has the DNA TGTGCCAGCAGTCAGGGTTTTCAGCCCCAGCATTTT.

The rearrangement joins TRBV5-1 to TRBJ2-5; TRBD2 is a possible D gene (7 bases). Per the germline V gene, CDR1 is SGHRS and CDR2 is YFSETQ. CDR3 length: 13 amino acids. Trimming removed 4 bases from V and 7 bases from J, with 14 bases in between. The CDR3, as DNA: TGCGCCAGCAGCCCTAGAGGGGGGGGGACCCAGTACTTC. Amino acids: CASSPRGGGTQYF.

This sequence joins TRBV19 and TRBJ2-3; maybe TRBD1 (6 bases). There are 14 residues in the CDR3. V dropped 6 bases and J dropped 0 bases, with 10 bases sitting between them. CDR1 and CDR2 (germline): LNHDA, SQIVND (reference sequence). DNA for the CDR3: TGTGCCAGTAGCAAAGGGGGAAGCACAGATACGCAGTATTTT. Protein product: CASSKGGSTDTQYF.

This clone has only one observation. V gene TRBV2 combines with J gene TRBJ2-3, with 11 bases identical to TRBD2. V lost 4 bases, J lost 5 bases, and 8 bases stayed unmatched. The CDR3 loop spans 16 amino acids. The germline CDR1 and CDR2 sequences are SNHLY and FYNNEI. The chain's CDR3 is CASSVGVAGGGDTQYF. CDR3 nucleotides: TGTGCCAGCAGTGTTGGGGTAGCGGGAGGGGGAGATACGCAGTATTTT.

V gene TRBV20-1 combines with J gene TRBJ2-3; no clear D. V was shortened by 4 bases and J by 3 bases, with 5 bases between the two germline ends. The CDR3 has 11 residues. Germline CDR1 DFQATT, CDR2 SNEGSKA (reference sequence). This CDR3 is CSATRTDTQYF. Here the CDR3 DNA reads TGCAGTGCTACCAGAACAGATACGCAGTATTTT.

The rearrangement uses TRBV27 and TRBJ1-1; D uncertain. V was pared by 6 bases and J by 1 base, with 6 bases between. Germline values: CDR1 MNHEY, CDR2 SMNVEV (reference sequence). CDR3 length: 12 residues. The CDR3 protein is CASRTSNTEAFF. DNA for the CDR3: TGTGCCAGCAGAACATCGAACACTGAAGCTTTCTTT.

The chain is built from TRBV10-3 and TRBJ1-2; 10 bases fit TRBD1. J was trimmed by 8 bases and V by 0 bases; bases with no gene match: 3. This CDR3 is built from 14 residues. Germline V gene data show CDR1 as ENHRY and CDR2 as SYGVKD. The CDR3 DNA sequence: TGTGCCATCAGTGAGTCGAGACAGGGGGCCGGCTACACCTTC. It encodes CAISESRQGAGYTF.

V is TRBV6-5 and J is TRBJ2-7, with 8 bases identical to TRBD1. Germline lookup yields CDR1 MNHEY and CDR2 SVGAGI. This CDR3 region has 15 residues. Trimming removed 0 bases from V and 4 bases from J; junction bases left unmatched: 5. In DNA, the CDR3 is TGTGCCAGCAGTTACTCCAGGGGGCTCGGGTACGAGCAGTACTTC. It encodes CASSYSRGLGYEQYF.

The chain has TRBV18 and TRBJ2-7; 14 bases line up with TRBD2. This CDR3 spans 16 amino acids. V was clipped by 3 bases and J by 7 bases; unmatched bases: 8. Per germline, CDR1 KGHSH and CDR2 LQKENI. The CDR3 DNA reads as TGTGCCAGCTCACCCATCGGGACTAGCGGGAGAGGAGAGCAGTACTTC. This sequence encodes CASSPIGTSGRGEQYF.

The chain uses TRBV13 and TRBJ2-7; perhaps TRBD2 as D (5 bases). CDR3 size: 14 residues. Germline loops: CDR1 PRHDT, CDR2 FYEKMQ (reference sequence). V lost 2 bases and J 4 bases, leaving 12 bases between the germline ends. CDR3 amino acids: CASSLTRIIYEQYF. For the CDR3, the DNA is TGTGCCAGCAGCTTAACTAGAATTATTTACGAGCAGTACTTC.

Concerning this clone itself: Other DNA sequences within the sample encode an identical CDR3. V usage is TRBV3-1 (or the pseudogene TRBV3-2) and J usage is TRBJ2-2, with a tentative D call TRBD1 (6 bases). The ends were cut back, 4 bases at V and 2 bases at J, with 11 bases in the middle. The CDR3 sequence is 15 residues long. Per germline, CDR1 LGHDT and CDR2 YNNKEL (reference sequence). CDR3 nucleotide sequence: TGTGCCAGCAGCCCAGGACAGAAAAACACCGGGGAGCTGTTTTTT. This codes for CASSPGQKNTGELFF.

The sample holds one count of this clone. The J gene is TRBJ2-7, the V gene TRBV4-2, with TRBD2 matching 9 bases. The CDR3 extends over 16 amino acids. The V gene end was trimmed by 5 bases and the J gene end by 0 bases; junction bases not matched to a gene: 8. Germline CDR1 reads LGHNA; CDR2 reads YNFKEQ. For the CDR3, the DNA is TGTGCCAGCAGCGACGGCGGGGGGGCGGGCTCCTACGAGCAGTACTTC. Its translation: CASSDGGGAGSYEQYF.

The gene calls are TRBV5-1 and TRBJ2-3, with 8 bases aligning to TRBD2. The germline V gene encodes CDR1 SGHRS and CDR2 YFSETQ. There are 15 residues in the CDR3. V lost 0 bases to trimming and J lost 4 bases; unmatched junction nucleotides: 4. CDR3 bases: TGCGCCAGCAGCTTGGCGGGGGGGTGGTCAGATACGCAGTATTTT. Its translation is CASSLAGGWSDTQYF.

The CDR3 DNA reads TGTGCCAGCAGTCCTTTAGGACAGGGGGCGAACACCGGGGAGCTGTTTTTT. It encodes CASSPLGQGANTGELFF. J is TRBJ2-2 and V is TRBV14; 10 nucleotides align to TRBD1. The CDR3 has 17 residues. V lost 6 bases and J lost 0; bases outside the gene matches: 7. Germline loops: CDR1 SGHDN, CDR2 FVKESK.

This clone was found once. The chain links TRBV6-5 to TRBJ1-1; 8 positions agree with TRBD1. The V gene end was trimmed by 5 bases and the J gene end by 5 bases; junction bases not matched to a gene: 7. The CDR3 contains 14 residues. Per germline, CDR1 MNHEY and CDR2 SVGAGI. The CDR3 bases are TGTGCCAGCAGTATACAGGGGGAGGGAACTGAAGCTTTCTTT. This translates into CASSIQGEGTEAFF.

The rearrangement links TRBV19 to TRBJ1-4; D might be TRBD1 (6 bases). V lost 5 bases to trimming and J lost 5 bases, with 15 bases between them. The CDR3 loop spans 15 amino acids. Per germline, CDR1 LNHDA and CDR2 SQIVND (reference sequence). The CDR3 DNA sequence: TGTGCCAGTAGTGTCCCACAGGGTTTAAATGAAAAACTGTTTTTT. Amino acid sequence: CASSVPQGLNEKLFF.

This clone came up once. V is TRBV7-2 and J is TRBJ1-3, with D possibly matching TRBD1 (5 bases). Germline CDR1 and CDR2: SGHTA and FQGNSA. V lost 5 bases to trimming and J lost 2 bases, with 10 bases between them. There are 14 residues in the CDR3. The CDR3 DNA follows: TGTGCCAGCAGCACGCAGGGAACTGGAAACACCATATATTTT. Protein: CASSTQGTGNTIYF.

V and J are TRBV9 and TRBJ2-6; maybe TRBD2 (5 bases). Germline-derived CDR1 and CDR2 are SGDLS and YYNGEE. This CDR3 spans 19 amino acids. V was cut by 0 bases and J by 0 bases, with 16 bases left in between. The CDR3 spells CASSVVTTPYSSGANVLTF. The CDR3 DNA is TGTGCCAGCAGCGTAGTGACTACTCCTTATTCCTCTGGGGCCAACGTCCTGACTTTC.

This clone has only a few counts. The CDR3 protein is CASQKQPNEKLFF. As DNA, the CDR3 is TGTGCCAGCCAAAAGCAACCGAATGAAAAACTGTTTTTT. This chain uses TRBV19 with TRBJ1-4; D remains unclear. From germline, CDR1 is LNHDA and CDR2 SQIVND (reference sequence). V lost 9 bases to trimming and J lost 5 bases, with 13 bases between them. CDR3 length: 13 amino acids.

The V call is TRBV6-9, the J call TRBJ2-1; D perhaps matches TRBD1 (6 bases). The CDR3 loop spans 13 amino acids. With 4 bases removed from V and 6 bases from J, the gap between germline ends came to 10 bases. Germline CDR1 and CDR2: MNHGY and SVAAGI. CDR3 sequence (DNA): TGTGCCAGCAGTTTATGGGGGCTCAATGAGCAGTTCTTC. Its protein is CASSLWGLNEQFF.

A few counts support this clone. The V and J genes are TRBV2 and TRBJ1-2, with 7 bases fitting TRBD1. CDR1 and CDR2 from the germline V gene are SNHLY and FYNNEI. V trimming: 7 bases; J trimming: 3 bases; junction bases outside the gene matches: 5. This CDR3 has 13 amino acids. CDR3 region: CASTQGQYYGYTF. In nucleotides, the CDR3 is TGTGCCAGCACACAGGGGCAGTACTATGGCTACACCTTC.

This chain links TRBV27 with TRBJ2-7, with a tentative D call TRBD2 (7 bases). CDR3 length equals 14 residues. Germline-derived CDR1 and CDR2 are MNHEY and SMNVEV (reference sequence). V lost 5 bases, J lost 5 bases, and 16 bases lay in between. The CDR3 here is CASSDGGGPNEQYF. For the CDR3, the DNA is TGTGCCAGCAGTGATGGGGGGGGGCCCAACGAGCAGTACTTC.

V usage is TRBV9 and J usage is TRBJ2-7; 12 bases fit TRBD2. The CDR3 has 15 amino acids. Per the germline V gene, CDR1 is SGDLS and CDR2 is YYNGEE. V lost 4 bases, J lost 6 bases, and 8 bases stayed unmatched. Here the CDR3 reads CASSPSSGGASEQYF. DNA of the CDR3: TGTGCCAGCAGCCCCTCTAGCGGGGGGGCGAGCGAGCAGTACTTC.

The V gene is TRBV19, the J gene TRBJ1-2; a weak D match, TRBD1 (6 bases). The ends were cut back, 6 bases at V and 6 bases at J, with 20 bases in the middle. The CDR3 extends over 15 amino acids. Germline V gene sequence: CDR1 LNHDA, CDR2 SQIVND (reference sequence). In nucleotides, the CDR3 is TGTGCCAGTAGCGCCTCGGGACACCAAGGGAATGGCTACACCTTC. Translation gives CASSASGHQGNGYTF.

V is TRBV6-4 and J is TRBJ2-7; 7 nucleotides line up with TRBD2. The CDR3 has 15 residues. Trimming took 6 bases from V and 4 from J; bases not matched to a gene: 12. Germline CDR1 and CDR2: MRHNA and SNTAGT. Here the CDR3 reads CASRPASGGPYEQYF. The CDR3 nucleotides are TGTGCCAGCAGGCCCGCTAGCGGAGGTCCGTACGAGCAGTACTTC.

The V call is TRBV9, the J call TRBJ1-2; D remains ambiguous. The CDR3 has 12 amino acids. Germline assignment: CDR1 SGDLS and CDR2 YYNGEE. Trimming stripped 7 bases from V and 8 bases from J, with 15 bases between. CDR3 nucleotide sequence: TGTGCCAGCGCCCCAGCGGTCGGCGGCTACACCTTC. Translating it yields CASAPAVGGYTF.

The chain couples TRBV29-1 to TRBJ2-7, with D possibly TRBD1 on 5 matching bases. This CDR3 has 15 amino acids. Germline V gene sequence: CDR1 SQVTM, CDR2 ANQGSEA. V lost 4 bases and J 1 base, leaving 17 bases between the germline ends. CDR3 residues: CSVVKSGSRSYEQYF. DNA for the CDR3: TGCAGCGTTGTCAAATCAGGGTCACGTTCCTACGAGCAGTACTTC.

V usage is TRBV27 and J usage is TRBJ1-5; weak D call: TRBD1 (6 bases). V was shortened by 5 bases and J by 3 bases, with 20 bases between the two germline ends. CDR3 length: 17 residues. Per germline, CDR1 MNHEY and CDR2 SMNVEV (reference sequence). CDR3 nucleotide sequence: TGTGCCAGCAGTCTACGACAGGCGTCTTGGAACAATCAGCCCCAGCATTTT. Its translation: CASSLRQASWNNQPQHF.